The present T cell receptor (beta chain) was sequenced within a study of regulatory T cells in long-lasting Graves disease. General study results and limits: Newly diagnosed patients shared around 910 public clonotypes; persistent patients shared under 3,000.

HTBI primers from iRepertoire and Arm-PCR of CDR3 regions yielded the TCR beta libraries. One entry per CDR3 protein results from TCRdb running MiXCR on the multiplex PCR reads. The sample yields roughly 400,000 distinct CDR3 sequences, about 16% seen once. The CDR3 is made up of 12 amino acids. The V gene's germline CDR1 is SGHAT and CDR2 FQNNGV. Trimming left V 5 bases short and J 3 bases short, with 8 bases between. The sample holds a few counts of this clonotype. Its matching antigen is unknown. As to time point: newly diagnosed GD, antithyroid drugs for less than 3 months. PBMCs provided the RNA from which the TCR library was made. These data are also associated with another study on T cells in Graves' hyperthyroidism and ophthalmopathy. That work adds: The patients, who ranged from 18 to 65 in age, presented with newly diagnosed hyperthyroidism lasting under 2 months. First-round RT-PCR with HTBI primers amplified the TCR CDR3 region.

This chain uses TRBV11-2 with TRBJ2-7; D gene uncertain. This receptor was taken from a woman aged 18-30 years with Graves disease. Sequencing used peripheral blood mononuclear cells (PBMCs), obtained at new diagnosis, from a patient treated with antithyroid drugs. The CDR3 here is CASSVRNYEQYF. CDR3 DNA: TGTGCCAGCAGCGTAAGAAACTACGAGCAGTACTTC.